These 14 T cell receptor beta chains originate from one sample sequenced in a study of T cell changes during pregnancy in multiple sclerosis (dated by TCRdb to about 2019). Receptor amplification or capture employed the immunoSEQ multiplex PCR assay. Imported from immuneACCESS, the table was reduced by TCRdb to in-frame sequences with V and J called. These copies leave out some clones; in studies compared against another copy, an unresolved V gene accounts for under half, and the cause of the remainder is not known. Within this sample are approximately 92,000 clones, with about 92% of them counted one time only. The ten largest clones represent about 2.4% of the sample. The input for sequencing was peripheral blood, taken in the first trimester of pregnancy. The receptors come from a female donor with multiple sclerosis, enrolled in a pregnancy study.

The chain uses TRBV2 and TRBJ1-5; D may be TRBD1 (5 bases). Per the germline V gene, CDR1 is SNHLY and CDR2 is FYNNEI. Between the trimmed V and J ends, which lost 7 bases and 3 bases, there was a span of 16 bases. There are 15 residues in the CDR3. Here the CDR3 DNA reads TGTGCCAGCAACCCCCCAGGGAGGGTCAATCAGCCCCAGCATTTT. This encodes CASNPPGRVNQPQHF.

In this sample, this clone turned up a few times. The rearrangement uses TRBV9 and TRBJ2-2; D unresolved. The length of the CDR3 is 14 residues. Trimming removed 0 bases at V and 7 bases at J, with 10 bases between. Germline CDR1 and CDR2: SGDLS and YYNGEE. CDR3 bases: TGTGCCAGCAGCGTAGTTCTGCGAAACGGGGAGCTGTTTTTT. This sequence encodes CASSVVLRNGELFF.

The CDR3 nucleotides are TGTGCCAGCTCCGGACAGGGTGGTGGAAACACCATATATTTT. This encodes CASSGQGGGNTIYF. The chain links TRBV28 to TRBJ1-3, with 8 bases that match TRBD1. The CDR3 length is 14 residues. The junction had 6 bases not matched to a gene; V was cut back by 8 bases and J by 3 bases. Germline V CDR1 and CDR2: MDHEN, SYDVKM.

The chain carries TRBV5-6 and TRBJ2-5; 12 bases match TRBD1. TRBJ2-7 explains the end of the DNA better; the J call may be wrong. Germline CDR1 and CDR2: SGHDT and YYEEEE. This CDR3 region has 14 residues. CDR3 amino acids: CASSPGQGAYEQYF. CDR3 bases: TGTGCCAGCAGCCCGGGACAGGGGGCTTACGAGCAGTACTTC.

V gene TRBV19 combines with J gene TRBJ2-5; maybe TRBD1 (6 bases). CDR1 and CDR2 (germline): LNHDA, SQIVND (reference sequence). This CDR3 is 13 amino acids long. Trimming pared 7 bases from V and 7 bases from J, leaving 16 bases between. As DNA, the CDR3 is TGTGCCAGTAAGGGGGACGTACCGGGGACCCAGTACTTC. It is translated as CASKGDVPGTQYF.

V is TRBV2 and J is TRBJ2-7; 11 bases line up with TRBD1. V shed 9 bases, J shed 7 bases, and the junction held 17 bases outside the gene matches. Germline V gives CDR1 SNHLY, CDR2 FYNNEI. The CDR3 runs to 16 residues. CDR3 protein: CASTRLRDRGLGEQYF. The CDR3 DNA follows: TGTGCCAGTACGCGCCTCCGGGACAGGGGGTTGGGGGAGCAGTACTTC. The variable domain in full, with the rest retrieved from reference TRBV2 and TRBJ2-7, is EPEVTQTPSHQVTQMGQEVILRCVPISNHLYFYWYRQILGQKVEFLVSFYNNEISEKSEIFDDQFSVERPDGSNFTLKIRSTKLEDSAMYFCASTRLRDRGLGEQYFGPGTRLTVT.

CDR3 in amino acids: CASRTGTGTYSNQPQHF. The CDR3 DNA follows: TGTGCCAGCAGAACCGGGACAGGGACCTATAGCAATCAGCCCCAGCATTTT. This chain connects TRBV28 to TRBJ1-5, with 9 nucleotides matching TRBD1. V shed 6 bases and J 0 bases; nucleotides not matched to a gene: 9. This CDR3 comprises 17 residues. The germline V gene has CDR1 MDHEN and CDR2 SYDVKM.

The rearrangement links TRBV14 to TRBJ1-2; D not resolved. V shed 4 bases and J shed 5 bases, with 14 bases lying between them. From germline, CDR1 is SGHDN and CDR2 FVKESK. The CDR3 contains 14 residues. CDR3 residues: CASSPRTGGYGYTF. The CDR3 DNA follows: TGTGCCAGCAGCCCTCGCACCGGCGGGTATGGCTACACCTTC.

This sequence joins TRBV18 and TRBJ2-1, with D maybe TRBD1 (5 bases). Trimming stripped 8 bases from V and 8 bases from J, with 13 bases between. Germline V gives CDR1 KGHSH, CDR2 LQKENI. CDR3 length: 12 amino acids. For the CDR3, the DNA is TGTGCCAGCGCAGCCATAGGGGATGAGCAGTTCTTC. It specifies CASAAIGDEQFF.

This chain connects TRBV7-9 to TRBJ2-5, with D perhaps matching TRBD1 (5 bases). Looked up from germline, CDR1 is SEHNR and CDR2 is FQNEAQ (reference sequence). Trimming removed 1 base from V and 2 bases from J, with 8 bases in between. This CDR3 has 14 residues. The CDR3 region is CASSLVGHQETQYF. The CDR3, as DNA: TGTGCCAGCAGCTTAGTCGGACATCAAGAGACCCAGTACTTC.

This chain connects TRBV10-2 to TRBJ1-1; a weak D match, TRBD1 (5 bases). The CDR3 spans 13 residues. The germline gives CDR1 WSHSY, CDR2 SAAADI. With 3 bases removed from V and 6 bases from J, the gap between germline ends came to 11 bases. The CDR3: CASSDSGSAEAFF. CDR3 sequence (DNA): TGCGCCAGCAGTGACTCAGGGTCCGCTGAAGCTTTCTTT.

This sequence joins TRBV2 and TRBJ1-4, with TRBD1 identical over 7 bases. This CDR3 is 13 amino acids long. Germline V gene sequence: CDR1 SNHLY, CDR2 FYNNEI. Unmatched junction bases numbered 9, after V lost 9 bases and J lost 8 bases. In DNA form, the CDR3 reads TGTGCCAGTGACAGGGAACCCGAAGAAAAACTGTTTTTT. Protein product: CASDREPEEKLFF.

The chain has TRBV28 and TRBJ2-5, with TRBD2 matching 14 bases. The CDR3 is 15 residues long. V lost 8 bases and J lost 4; bases outside the gene matches: 6. Germline V lookup: CDR1 MDHEN, CDR2 SYDVKM. The CDR3 region is CASAGLAGVGETQYF. Here the CDR3 DNA reads TGTGCCAGCGCGGGACTAGCGGGAGTAGGAGAGACCCAGTACTTC.

CDR3 coding DNA: TGTGCCAGCAGCTTAGTTCGGCGGGGGGACTACGAGCAGTACTTC. Translation: CASSLVRRGDYEQYF. The rearrangement uses TRBV7-2 and TRBJ2-7, with 8 positions matching TRBD2. V was pared by 1 base and J by 3 bases, with 5 bases of the junction left unmatched. The CDR3 is 15 residues long. CDR1 and CDR2 (germline): SGHTA, FQGNSA.